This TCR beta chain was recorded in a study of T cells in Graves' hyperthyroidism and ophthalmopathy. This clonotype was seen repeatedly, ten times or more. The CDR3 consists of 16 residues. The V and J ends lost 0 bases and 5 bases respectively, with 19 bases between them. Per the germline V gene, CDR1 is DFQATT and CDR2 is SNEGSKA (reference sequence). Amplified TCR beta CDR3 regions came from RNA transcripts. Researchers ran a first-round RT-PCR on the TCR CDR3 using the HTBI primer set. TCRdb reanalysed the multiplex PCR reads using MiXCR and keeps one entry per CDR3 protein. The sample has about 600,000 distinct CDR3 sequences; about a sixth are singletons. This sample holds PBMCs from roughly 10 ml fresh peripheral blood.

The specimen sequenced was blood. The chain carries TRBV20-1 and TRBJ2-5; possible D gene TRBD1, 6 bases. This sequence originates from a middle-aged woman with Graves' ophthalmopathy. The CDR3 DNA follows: TGCAGTGCTAGAGATAAAAAGGGGCTTCAGGGGGAGACCCAGTACTTC. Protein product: CSARDKKGLQGETQYF.